These 16 T cell receptor beta chains were sequenced from one sample in a study of T cell changes during pregnancy in multiple sclerosis. Data came from immunoSEQ multiplex PCR; TCRdb stores just in-frame clones and leaves some out. Among over 70,000 clones listed, approximately 94% were seen once. The material was peripheral blood, obtained in the third trimester of pregnancy. The receptors originated from a female donor with multiple sclerosis, enrolled in a pregnancy study.

The rearrangement links TRBV9 to TRBJ2-1; 8 nucleotides align to TRBD1. CDR3 length: 15 residues. J gave up 5 bases and V 4 bases, and 8 bases lay outside the gene matches. Germline V CDR1 and CDR2: SGDLS, YYNGEE. CDR3 nucleotide sequence: TGTGCCAGCAGCCAAGGACAGGGAAACCACAATGAGCAGTTCTTC. Its protein is CASSQGQGNHNEQFF.

The rearrangement uses TRBV30 and TRBJ2-2, with TRBD1 matching 7 bases. Trimming removed 3 bases from V and 5 bases from J; junction bases left unmatched: 3. The CDR3 has 13 amino acids. CDR1 is GTSNPN and CDR2 is SVGIG in the germline V gene (reference sequence). This chain's CDR3 is CAWRGGATGELFF. For the CDR3, the DNA is TGTGCCTGGAGAGGGGGCGCAACCGGGGAGCTGTTTTTT.

J is TRBJ2-5 and V is TRBV13, with 9 bases matching TRBD1. Germline V gene lookup returns CDR1 PRHDT and CDR2 FYEKMQ (reference sequence). This CDR3 region has 15 residues. Trimming took 4 bases from V and 5 from J; bases not matched to a gene: 8. CDR3 in DNA: TGTGCCAGCAGCTCAGCCGAGACAGGGGGGGAGACCCAGTACTTC. Its protein product is CASSSAETGGETQYF.

This chain joins TRBV5-6 and TRBJ2-7; D is possibly TRBD2 (5 bases). The CDR3 loop spans 16 amino acids. Trimming pared 4 bases from V and 2 bases from J, leaving 19 bases between. Per germline, CDR1 SGHDT and CDR2 YYEEEE. CDR3 nucleotides: TGTGCCAGCAGCCCCAGTTCGGGGTGGATGACCTACGAGCAGTACTTC. Translated, it gives CASSPSSGWMTYEQYF.

CDR3 coding DNA: TGTGCCAGCAGCTTACTTACTCGTGGACAGCGAGATGAAAAACTGTTTTTT. It codes for CASSLLTRGQRDEKLFF. The V and J genes are TRBV7-9 and TRBJ1-4; tentative D call: TRBD1 (6 bases). CDR3 size: 17 residues. Trimming took 2 bases from V and 6 from J, leaving 19 bases between them. Germline loops: CDR1 SEHNR, CDR2 FQNEAQ (reference sequence).

V usage is TRBV6-1 and J usage is TRBJ1-3; D is unclear. Germline-derived CDR1 and CDR2 are MNHNS and SASEGT. Trimming left V 6 bases short and J 10 bases short, with 13 bases between. The CDR3 runs 12 residues. CDR3: CASSHPGGTIYF. In DNA form, the CDR3 reads TGTGCCAGCAGCCACCCAGGAGGAACCATATATTTT.

This clone was found once. The J gene is TRBJ1-3, the V gene TRBV29-1; D is ambiguous. Germline CDR1 SQVTM, CDR2 ANQGSEA. V was pared by 4 bases and J by 3 bases, with 7 bases between. This CDR3 comprises 12 residues. The CDR3, as DNA: TGCAGCGTTGCAGGATTTGGAAACACCATATATTTT. It yields the protein CSVAGFGNTIYF.

The J gene is TRBJ2-1, the V gene TRBV27; 11 nucleotides match TRBD2. The CDR3 has 18 residues. The junction had 13 bases not matched to a gene; V was cut back by 5 bases and J by 4 bases. Germline values: CDR1 MNHEY, CDR2 SMNVEV (reference sequence). The CDR3 nucleotides are TGTGCCAGCAGTCCGAACCCACCGGGACTAGCGGAGTACAATGAGCAGTTCTTC. Its translation is CASSPNPPGLAEYNEQFF.

This chain links TRBV27 with TRBJ2-7; D may be TRBD1 (6 bases). CDR1 MNHEY and CDR2 SMNVEV come from the germline V gene (reference sequence). The CDR3 has 12 residues. Trimming removed 3 bases from V and 4 bases from J, with 7 bases in between. The CDR3 DNA reads TGTGCCAGCAGTTTGACAGGATACGAGCAGTACTTC. It yields the protein CASSLTGYEQYF.

This clone occurred once. Here the CDR3 DNA reads TGTGCCACCAGCAGAGATCCCCAGGGTCCCGACTACGAGCAGTACTTC. It codes for CATSRDPQGPDYEQYF. The chain recombines TRBV15 with TRBJ2-7; possibly TRBD1 for D (5 bases). CDR3 length equals 16 residues. Germline CDR1 LNHNV, CDR2 YYDKDF (reference sequence). V lost 0 bases and J 3 bases, leaving 15 bases between the germline ends.

V and J are TRBV7-2 and TRBJ2-7; TRBD1 aligns across 7 bases. CDR1 is SGHTA and CDR2 is FQGNSA in the germline V gene. Trimming removed 5 bases from V and 0 bases from J; junction bases left unmatched: 4. This CDR3 contains 14 residues. CDR3 in amino acids: CASSRQGISYEQYF. CDR3 DNA: TGTGCCAGCAGCCGACAGGGTATCTCCTACGAGCAGTACTTC.

This chain uses TRBV19 with TRBJ2-5; 12 bases align to TRBD2. The CDR3 spans 14 residues. Germline V CDR1 and CDR2: LNHDA, SQIVND (reference sequence). V lost 4 bases, J lost 4 bases, and 1 base stayed unmatched. As DNA, the CDR3 is TGTGCCAGTAGTACTAGCGGGGGGGGAGAGACCCAGTACTTC. This translates into CASSTSGGGETQYF.

J is TRBJ1-1 and V is TRBV7-6, with a tentative D call TRBD1 (5 bases). Trimming removed 5 bases from V and 1 base from J, with 8 bases in between. The CDR3 has 13 residues. CDR1 and CDR2 from the germline V gene are SGHVS and FNYEAQ. CDR3 sequence reads: CASSVDRNTEAFF. As DNA, the CDR3 is TGTGCCAGCAGCGTTGACAGGAACACTGAAGCTTTCTTT.

J is TRBJ2-1 and V is TRBV5-1; 12 bases agree with TRBD2. V shed 0 bases, J shed 4 bases, and the junction held 5 bases outside the gene matches. There are 17 residues in the CDR3. Germline V lookup: CDR1 SGHRS, CDR2 YFSETQ. CDR3 DNA: TGCGCCAGCAGCTTGGTCGGACTAGCGGGAACTTACAATGAGCAGTTCTTC. Its translation is CASSLVGLAGTYNEQFF.

This chain links TRBV7-9 with TRBJ1-2; D possibly corresponds to TRBD1 (6 bases). Trimming shortened V by 6 bases and J by 0 bases, and 8 bases separated the two germline ends. This CDR3 is 13 amino acids long. Per the germline V gene, CDR1 is SEHNR and CDR2 is FQNEAQ (reference sequence). This CDR3 is CASSGTTNYGYTF. The CDR3 region has the DNA TGTGCCAGCAGTGGGACAACTAACTATGGCTACACCTTC.

This clone was picked up one time. V usage is TRBV5-4 and J usage is TRBJ2-7; 7 bases align to TRBD2. With V trimmed by 0 bases and J by 2 bases, 5 bases remained unmatched. Germline assignment: CDR1 SGHNT and CDR2 YYREEE (reference sequence). This CDR3 is built from 15 residues. The DNA for the CDR3 is TGTGCCAGCAGCTTGGGAGCGGGACTCCCCTACGAGCAGTACTTC. This encodes CASSLGAGLPYEQYF.